The source of this T cell receptor (beta chain) is a study of blood T cell repertoires in COVID-19. Study-level background: Specimens from acute and convalescent COVID-19 originated in the United States, Italy and Spain. Sample material is recorded as cDNA or gDNA derived from T cells, B-cell-depleted T cells, or PBMCs.

The CDR3 extends over 16 amino acids. Germline loops: CDR1 SGHTA, CDR2 FQGTGA. V shed 2 bases and J 5 bases; nucleotides not matched to a gene: 5. How the authors handled the data: The assay estimated nucleated cells by amplifying reference gene primers. Sequenced by immunoSEQ multiplex PCR; TCRdb stores in-frame clones only, minus some. V, J and clone size reflect that table, while D and trimming were determined from the DNA. The sample yields about 140,000 clones, almost 90% seen once. The receptor was isolated from a man over 45 with active or convalescent COVID-19. Sequencing was carried out using peripheral blood. This sequence joins TRBV7-3 and TRBJ2-5; 13 positions agree with TRBD2. The DNA of the CDR3 is TGTGCCAGCAGCTTAGGACTAGCGGGAGTGAAGGAGACCCAGTACTTC. This encodes CASSLGLAGVKETQYF.